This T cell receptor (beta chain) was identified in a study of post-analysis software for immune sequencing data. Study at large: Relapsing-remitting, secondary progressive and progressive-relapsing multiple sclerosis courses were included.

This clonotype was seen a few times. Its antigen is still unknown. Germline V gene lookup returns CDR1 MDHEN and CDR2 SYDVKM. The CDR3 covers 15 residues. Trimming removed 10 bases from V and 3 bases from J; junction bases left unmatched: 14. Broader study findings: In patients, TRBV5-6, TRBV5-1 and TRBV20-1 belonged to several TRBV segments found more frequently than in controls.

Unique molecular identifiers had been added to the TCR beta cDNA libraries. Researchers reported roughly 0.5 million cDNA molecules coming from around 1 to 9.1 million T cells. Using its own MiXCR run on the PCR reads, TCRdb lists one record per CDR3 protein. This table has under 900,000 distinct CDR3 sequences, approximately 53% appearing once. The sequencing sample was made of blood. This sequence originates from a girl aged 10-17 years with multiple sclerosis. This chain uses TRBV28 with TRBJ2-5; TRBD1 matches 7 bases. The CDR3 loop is CAISVQGVAKETQYF. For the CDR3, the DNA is TGTGCCATATCCGTTCAGGGGGTGGCCAAAGAGACCCAGTACTTC.